This TCR beta chain was identified in a study of shared clonotypes between healthy human individuals. Terminally differentiated effector memory CD45RA+ cells were left out of the naive CD8 fraction, which was CD45RO-negative and positively selected for CCR7. Sequenced by immunoSEQ multiplex PCR; TCRdb stores in-frame clones only, minus some. The table has about 650,000 clones, around 95% seen once. V shed 2 bases and J shed 0 bases, with 11 bases lying between them. The CDR3 is 15 residues long. Looked up from germline, CDR1 is MNHNY and CDR2 is SVGAGI (reference sequence). The source material was naive CD8+ T cells sorted from blood. The TCR comes from a woman aged 25 to 39 in good health. The V and J genes are TRBV6-6 and TRBJ2-7; D may be TRBD2 (5 bases). CDR3 DNA sequence: TGTGCCAGCAGTTACGAGAGCGGCAGCTCCTACGAGCAGTACTTC. Encoded protein: CASSYESGSSYEQYF.